This TCR beta chain was captured by sequencing in a study of cytomegalovirus exposure and HLA in healthy donors. Researchers ran the PCR with 60 Vbeta and 13 Jbeta primers. TCRdb's copy holds only in-frame clones and misses some; the assay was immunoSEQ multiplex PCR. The data show around 67,000 clones, roughly 68% seen once. Trimming cost V 3 bases and J 3 bases, with 20 bases left between them. Germline assignment: CDR1 LGHNA and CDR2 YSLEER. The CDR3 covers 17 residues. The chain combines TRBV4-3 with TRBJ1-2; the D gene is possibly TRBD1 (6 bases). Sequencing was carried out using PBMCs. The origin of this receptor is a woman aged 45-65 years in good health and CMV-seronegative. The CDR3 protein is CASSQHGRAGAYYGYTF. The CDR3 bases are TGCGCCAGCAGCCAGCACGGTAGGGCAGGGGCGTACTATGGCTACACCTTC.